This TCR beta chain was observed in a study of T cells in Graves' hyperthyroidism and ophthalmopathy. Study-level points and caveats: Most clonotypes expanded in the thyroid (above 0.001) were also present in blood. Using 13 V-J features, a model discriminated ophthalmopathy from stable hyperthyroidism.

Ten or more counts support this clonotype. Antigen: not known. Each patient was aged 18 to 65 and had newly diagnosed hyperthyroidism of under 2 months' duration. Diagnosis rested on symptoms, serum thyroxine and TRAb, thyroid ultrasound, and orbital computed tomography. Trimming took 5 bases from V and 5 from J, leaving 15 bases between them. Germline CDR1 and CDR2: MNHNS and SASEGT. The CDR3 runs to 14 residues. RNA transcripts served as the template for amplifying TCR beta CDR3 regions. An initial round of RT-PCR targeting the TCR CDR3 relied on the HTBI primer set. Each CDR3 protein is one row after TCRdb ran MiXCR on the multiplex PCR reads. The sample holds some 350,000 distinct CDR3 sequences, approximately 20% seen once.

What was sequenced was blood. The rearrangement links TRBV6-1 to TRBJ1-1, with D maybe TRBD1 (5 bases). The receptor was isolated from a woman younger than 35 with Graves' hyperthyroidism. The CDR3 DNA is TGTGCCAGCAGTAGGTTTAAGGGGAGTACTGAAGCTTTCTTT. Translated: CASSRFKGSTEAFF.